This record concerns one T cell receptor (beta chain) sequence. Antigen: not known. An end of the junction differs from the germline gene, which may be a read error. The sample belongs to a study of blood T cells in healthy people across ages. Alongside a J-beta primer mix, a sample-barcoded 5' primer served in a second PCR lasting roughly 7 to 11 cycles. Every single cDNA molecule received a tag from a template-switch adaptor with 12 random nucleotides. Each CDR3 protein gets one entry after TCRdb re-called the 5' RACE reads with MiXCR. Of about 1,600,000 distinct CDR3 sequences listed, 42% are singletons. Study outcomes and limitations: Significant beta diversity loss was already apparent by age approximately 40, declining roughly linearly.

Germline lookup yields CDR1 LNHDA and CDR2 SQIVND (reference sequence). This CDR3 has 13 amino acids. The sample taken for sequencing was blood. The chain is built from TRBV19 and TRBJ2-1; no firm D call. The receptor comes from a woman between 18 and 29 years old in good health. CDR3 loop: CASDEGSYNEEFF. CDR3 coding DNA: TGTGCCAGCGACGAAGGCTCCTACAATGAGGAGTTCTTC.